This T cell receptor beta chain was identified in a study of blood T cell repertoires in COVID-19. The protocol was immunoSEQ multiplex PCR, while the TCRdb copy is restricted to in-frame clones and leaves out a portion. Altogether about 150,000 clones are present, about 85% being singletons, with the ten largest covering around 8%. Germline assignment: CDR1 MRHNA and CDR2 SNTAGT. The CDR3 has 13 residues. V gave up 3 bases and J gave up 4 bases, with 9 bases separating them. Sequenced material: peripheral blood. The chain is built from TRBV6-4 and TRBJ2-5, with D possibly TRBD2 on 6 matching bases. The receptor was isolated from a woman aged 55-75 years with COVID-19, enrolled during active disease. The DNA of the CDR3 is TGTGCCAGCAGTGAAGTGGGAGGAGAGACCCAGTACTTC. This encodes CASSEVGGETQYF.